This T cell receptor beta chain came from a study of human T cells and chemical hapten exposure. Study-wide context: There were per-sample TCR yield variations, arising mainly from small pooled library volume differences. Study-level points and caveats: With DPC sensitization, TCRs exceeding 1 in 1000 frequency showed no change. Expanded TCRs created a significantly greater count of big CDR3 similarity clusters than controls did.

A remark on this clonotype: Its antigen is unidentified.

Sample time point: pre-sensitization, week 0. Treatment noted: therapeutic diphenylcyclopropenone sensitization with weekly scalp DPC. Total RNA was isolated from whole blood that had not been fractionated. Original data processing: Samples contained a median of around 89,000 TCRs, with a range of about 20,000 to 750,000. TCRdb re-derived calls from the RACE reads in MiXCR, one entry per CDR3 protein. TCRdb's processing, not the authors', yielded these V and J calls. The repertoire consists of tens of thousands of distinct CDR3 sequences, with 10% occurring once and the leading ten covering less than 35%. The CDR3 covers 15 residues. Trimming removed 6 bases from V and 7 bases from J, with 19 bases in between.

The V and J genes are TRBV12-3 or TRBV12-4 and TRBJ1-5, with D perhaps TRBD1 (5 bases). The clonotype was recovered from a man aged 50 or older with alopecia areata. Some clones in this sample may be carry-over from other donors' samples. The sequencing here drew on whole blood, taken in connection with sensitization to the hapten diphenylcyclopropenone (DPC). The CDR3 nucleotides are TGTGCCAGCAGCCCCATGGGTCAGGGCTCGCAGCCCCAGCATTTT. It is translated as CASSPMGQGSQPQHF.